The rows below give T cell receptor beta chains drawn from one sample of a study of shared clonotypes between healthy human individuals. The repertoire was sequenced with immunoSEQ multiplex PCR; TCRdb's copy has only in-frame clones and lacks some. Of millions of clones in the sample, roughly 95% are singletons; the top ten hold more than 0.95%. Sequencing was performed on naive CD8+ T cells sorted from blood. The receptor set was obtained from a young man in good health. CDR3s include the opening cysteine and the closing phenylalanine or tryptophan. A D gene is named only where the DNA matches it firmly. A clone size is listed for some rows: how often the clone was seen (once, few, many), or a class if it is expanded.

>TRBJ1-1|-|-|TRBV6-5
CASSYSEATGTEAFF
TGTGCCAGCAGTTACTCGGAGGCCACCGGCACTGAAGCTTTCTTT
>TRBJ2-2|TRBD1|-|TRBV27
CASSWGDRVSTGELFF
TGTGCCAGCAGCTGGGGGGACAGGGTGTCCACCGGGGAGCTGTTTTTT
>TRBJ2-5|-|-|TRBV5-1
CASSLDTYQETQYF
TGCGCCAGCTCCCTCGACACTTACCAAGAGACCCAGTACTTC
>TRBJ2-5|TRBD1|-|TRBV11-3
CASSPGQVVGETQYF
TGTGCCAGCAGCCCGGGACAGGTGGTTGGAGAGACCCAGTACTTC
>TRBJ2-3|-|-|TRBV4-3
CASSQDPWVLTSTDTQYF
TGCGCCAGCAGCCAAGATCCGTGGGTCTTAACTAGCACAGATACGCAGTATTTT
>TRBJ2-5|TRBD2|once|TRBV27
CASSATSGGAPETQYF
TGTGCCAGCAGTGCAACTAGCGGGGGGGCCCCGGAGACCCAGTACTTC
>TRBJ2-3|-|-|TRBV14
CASSLGGPKYF
TGTGCCAGCAGCCTCGGCGGTCCTAAGTATTTT
>TRBJ2-4|-|-|TRBV19
CASTLGNQNIQYF
TGTGCCAGTACGTTAGGGAACCAAAACATTCAGTACTTC
>TRBJ2-3|TRBD1|-|TRBV2
CASLLTDRGFYTDTQYF
TGTGCCAGCTTACTAACGGACAGGGGATTTTATACAGATACGCAGTATTTT
>TRBJ2-1|-|-|TRBV9
CASSGDTLGYNEQFF
TGTGCCAGCAGTGGAGACACGTTAGGGTACAATGAGCAGTTCTTC
>TRBJ2-7|-|-|TRBV7-9
CASRGEDGGQASYEQYF
TGTGCCAGCAGAGGTGAAGATGGTGGGCAGGCCTCCTACGAGCAGTACTTC
>TRBJ1-4|TRBD1|-|TRBV5-8
CASSLETGGGEKLFF
TGTGCCAGCAGCTTGGAGACAGGGGGCGGTGAAAAACTGTTTTTT
>TRBJ2-7|-|once|TRBV7-8
CASSFGQGGYEQYF
TGTGCCAGCAGCTTCGGACAGGGAGGGTACGAGCAGTACTTC
>TRBJ2-5|TRBD2|-|TRBV14
CASSPDPSGSPETQYF
TGTGCCAGCAGCCCCGACCCTAGCGGGAGCCCAGAGACCCAGTACTTC
>TRBJ2-7|TRBD1|-|TRBV11-2
CASSPRDSSYEQYF
TGTGCCAGCAGCCCCCGGGACAGTTCCTACGAGCAGTACTTC
>TRBJ2-5|-|-|TRBV9
CASSAEATYQETQYF
TGTGCCAGCAGCGCCGAAGCTACGTACCAAGAGACCCAGTACTTC
>TRBJ1-2|-|-|TRBV2
CASIYGPTYGYTF
TGTGCCAGCATATACGGCCCAACATATGGCTACACCTTC
>TRBJ2-3|TRBD2|-|TRBV10-2
CASSEVVLAASTDTQYF
TGCGCCAGCAGTGAGGTTGTGCTAGCGGCCAGCACAGATACGCAGTATTTT
>TRBJ1-4|-|once|TRBV2
CASMPELTEKLFF
TGTGCCAGCATGCCAGAACTGACCGAAAAACTGTTTTTT
>TRBJ2-7|TRBD1|-|TRBV29-1
CSASGTAGYEQYF
TGCAGCGCGTCCGGGACAGCAGGCTACGAGCAGTACTTC
>TRBJ2-7|-|-|TRBV13
CASSPHPGETEQYF
TGTGCCAGCAGCCCACACCCGGGAGAAACCGAGCAGTACTTC
>TRBJ2-7|-|-|TRBV28
CASSFPAESSYEQYF
TGTGCCAGCAGTTTTCCGGCGGAGAGCTCCTACGAGCAGTACTTC
>TRBJ1-1|-|few|TRBV21-1
CASSKFLPGTATITEAFF
TGTGCCAGCAGCAAATTTCTCCCGGGGACCGCTACTATCACTGAAGCTTTCTTT
>TRBJ2-7|TRBD2|-|TRBV4-1
CASSLHPGAGVYEQYF
TGCGCCAGCAGCCTACACCCGGGAGCGGGGGTCTACGAGCAGTACTTC
>TRBJ2-7|TRBD2|-|TRBV9
CASSAAGTSGPTYEQYF
TGTGCCAGCAGCGCGGCCGGGACTAGCGGCCCCACTTACGAGCAGTACTTC
>TRBJ2-1|-|-|TRBV10-3
CAISESRNSYNEQFF
TGTGCCATCAGTGAGTCGAGAAACAGCTACAATGAGCAGTTCTTC
>TRBJ1-5|TRBD1|-|TRBV6-5
CASTDRVNQPQHF
TGTGCCAGCACAGACAGGGTCAATCAGCCCCAGCATTTT
>TRBJ2-7|-|-|TRBV4-3
CASSQESAGVRYEQYF
TGCGCCAGCAGCCAAGAATCGGCAGGGGTTCGCTACGAGCAGTACTTC
>TRBJ1-2|-|-|TRBV6-5
CASNIGNGVYTF
TGTGCCAGCAACATCGGTAACGGTGTCTACACCTTC
>TRBJ2-7|TRBD2|-|TRBV5-1
CASSLEGTSGAYEQYF
TGCGCCAGCAGCTTGGAGGGGACTAGCGGCGCCTACGAGCAGTACTTC
>TRBJ2-7|TRBD1|-|TRBV7-9
CASSNGDRWSYEQYF
TGTGCCAGCAGTAATGGGGACAGGTGGTCCTACGAGCAGTACTTC
>TRBJ1-2|TRBD1|-|TRBV7-9
CASSRGPGGDGYTF
TGTGCCAGCAGCCGCGGTCCAGGGGGGGATGGCTACACCTTC
>TRBJ1-4|TRBD1|-|TRBV6-1
CASRDRAHEKLFF
TGTGCCAGCAGGGACAGGGCTCATGAAAAACTGTTTTTT
>TRBJ1-2|-|once|TRBV19
CASRASAEVSYGYTF
TGTGCCAGTAGAGCCTCGGCCGAGGTATCCTATGGCTACACCTTC
>TRBJ1-2|TRBD1|once|TRBV4-2
CASSPDRGYGYTF
TGTGCCAGCAGCCCCGACAGGGGGTATGGCTACACCTTC
>TRBJ2-5|-|-|TRBV7-2
CASSPRETQYF
TGTGCCAGCAGCCCCCGGGAGACCCAGTACTTC
>TRBJ1-6|-|-|TRBV21-1
CASRNDRNNSPLHF
TGTGCCAGCAGAAACGACAGGAATAATTCACCCCTCCACTTT
>TRBJ2-7|-|-|TRBV7-9
CASSLSSEPYEQYF
TGTGCCAGCAGCTTATCGTCGGAACCCTACGAGCAGTACTTC
>TRBJ2-7|-|-|TRBV6-6
CASSYSGGSYEQYF
TGTGCCAGCAGTTACTCCGGGGGTTCCTACGAGCAGTACTTC
>TRBJ2-2|-|-|TRBV11-2
CASSLLPGELFF
TGTGCCAGCAGCTTACTACCCGGGGAGCTGTTTTTT
>TRBJ2-7|-|-|TRBV19
CASSRDMGYEQYF
TGTGCCAGTAGTCGGGACATGGGGTACGAGCAGTACTTC
>TRBJ2-3|-|-|TRBV5-1
CASSLAGYDDTQYF
TGCGCCAGCAGCTTGGCCGGGTACGACGATACGCAGTATTTT
>TRBJ2-1|-|-|TRBV6-5
CASSPTEGNEQFF
TGTGCCAGCAGCCCAACCGAGGGCAATGAGCAGTTCTTC
>TRBJ1-1|-|-|TRBV5-4
CASSKPGQNTEAFF
TGTGCCAGCAGCAAACCAGGACAGAACACTGAAGCTTTCTTT
>TRBJ2-5|-|-|TRBV27
CASRLTLEETQYF
TGTGCCAGCAGACTCACACTAGAAGAGACCCAGTACTTC
>TRBJ2-7|-|-|TRBV6-6
CASSPNLYEQYF
TGTGCCAGCAGCCCGAACCTTTACGAGCAGTACTTC
>TRBJ2-7|-|-|TRBV5-1
CASSLVTRDYEQYF
TGCGCCAGCAGCTTGGTCACGCGGGACTACGAGCAGTACTTC
>TRBJ1-2|-|-|TRBV27
CASSLQSGYGYTF
TGTGCCAGCAGTTTACAATCGGGCTATGGCTACACCTTC
>TRBJ2-7|-|-|TRBV7-9
CASSFGAGHEQYF
TGTGCCAGCAGCTTCGGAGCCGGCCACGAGCAGTACTTC
>TRBJ1-1|TRBD1|-|TRBV7-2
CASSSLSWTGGWVNTEAFF
TGTGCCAGCAGCTCCCTATCCTGGACAGGGGGCTGGGTGAACACTGAAGCTTTCTTT
>TRBJ2-6|-|-|TRBV2
CASIGKGDSSGANVLTF
TGTGCCAGCATCGGGAAGGGGGATAGCTCTGGGGCCAACGTCCTGACTTTC
>TRBJ2-1|-|-|TRBV6-1
CASSELGDYNEQFF
TGTGCCAGCAGTGAATTAGGGGATTACAATGAGCAGTTCTTC
>TRBJ2-1|TRBD1|-|TRBV7-9
CASSGGQGTYNEQFF
TGTGCCAGCAGCGGGGGACAGGGAACCTACAATGAGCAGTTCTTC
>TRBJ1-1|TRBD1|-|TRBV29-1
CGTGFTEAFF
TGCGGGACAGGATTCACTGAAGCTTTCTTT
>TRBJ1-5|TRBD1|-|TRBV30
CAWDTGQGSNQPQHF
TGTGCCTGGGACACGGGACAGGGGAGCAATCAGCCCCAGCATTTT
>TRBJ1-1|TRBD1|-|TRBV7-6
CASSPDRGLNTEAFF
TGTGCCAGCAGCCCCGACAGGGGGTTGAACACTGAAGCTTTCTTT
>TRBJ2-7|-|-|TRBV9
CASSVATRSYEQYF
TGTGCCAGCAGCGTAGCGACCCGTTCCTACGAGCAGTACTTC